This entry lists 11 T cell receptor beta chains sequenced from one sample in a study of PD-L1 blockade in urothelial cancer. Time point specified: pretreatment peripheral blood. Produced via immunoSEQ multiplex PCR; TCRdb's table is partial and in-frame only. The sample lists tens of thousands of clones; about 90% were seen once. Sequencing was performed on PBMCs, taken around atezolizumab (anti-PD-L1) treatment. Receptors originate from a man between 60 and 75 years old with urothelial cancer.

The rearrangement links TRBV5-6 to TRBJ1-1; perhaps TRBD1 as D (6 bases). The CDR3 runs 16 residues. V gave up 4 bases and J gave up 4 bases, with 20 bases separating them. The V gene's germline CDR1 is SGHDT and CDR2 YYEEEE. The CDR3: CASSGITGSLGTEAFF. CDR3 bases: TGTGCCAGCAGCGGGATTACAGGGTCCTTGGGCACTGAAGCTTTCTTT.

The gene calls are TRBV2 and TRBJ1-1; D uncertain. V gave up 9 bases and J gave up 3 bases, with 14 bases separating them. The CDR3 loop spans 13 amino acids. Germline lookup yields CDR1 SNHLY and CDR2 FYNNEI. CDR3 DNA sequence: TGTGCCAGTCTTATAACTCGGGACACTGAAGCTTTCTTT. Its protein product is CASLITRDTEAFF.

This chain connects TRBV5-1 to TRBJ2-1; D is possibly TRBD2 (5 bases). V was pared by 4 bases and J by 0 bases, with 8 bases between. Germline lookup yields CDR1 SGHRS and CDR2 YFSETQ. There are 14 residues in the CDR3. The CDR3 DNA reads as TGCGCCAGCAGCCCTGACTACTCCTACAATGAGCAGTTCTTC. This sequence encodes CASSPDYSYNEQFF.

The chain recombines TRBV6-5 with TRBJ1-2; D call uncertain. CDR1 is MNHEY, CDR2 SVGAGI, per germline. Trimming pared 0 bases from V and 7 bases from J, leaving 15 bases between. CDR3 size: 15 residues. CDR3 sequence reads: CASSYSKRGLGGYTF. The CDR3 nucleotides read TGTGCCAGCAGTTACTCGAAGCGAGGTTTAGGTGGCTACACCTTC.

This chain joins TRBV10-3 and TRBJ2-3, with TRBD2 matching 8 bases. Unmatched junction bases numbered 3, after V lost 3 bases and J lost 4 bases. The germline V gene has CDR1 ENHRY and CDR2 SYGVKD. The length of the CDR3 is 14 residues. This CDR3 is CAISEAGDADTQYF. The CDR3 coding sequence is TGTGCCATCAGTGAAGCGGGAGACGCAGATACGCAGTATTTT.

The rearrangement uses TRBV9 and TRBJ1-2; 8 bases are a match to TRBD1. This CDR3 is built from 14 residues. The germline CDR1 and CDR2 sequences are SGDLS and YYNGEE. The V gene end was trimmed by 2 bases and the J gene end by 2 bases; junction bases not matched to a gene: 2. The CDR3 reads CASSVGTGNYGYTF. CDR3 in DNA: TGTGCCAGCAGCGTGGGGACAGGCAACTATGGCTACACCTTC.

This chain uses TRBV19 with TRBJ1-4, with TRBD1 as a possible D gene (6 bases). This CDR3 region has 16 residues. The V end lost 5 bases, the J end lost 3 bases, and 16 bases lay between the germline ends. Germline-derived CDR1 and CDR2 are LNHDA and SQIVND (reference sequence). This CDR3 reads CASSPGIGTSNEKLFF. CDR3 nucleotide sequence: TGTGCCAGTAGTCCCGGTATTGGGACATCTAATGAAAAACTGTTTTTT.

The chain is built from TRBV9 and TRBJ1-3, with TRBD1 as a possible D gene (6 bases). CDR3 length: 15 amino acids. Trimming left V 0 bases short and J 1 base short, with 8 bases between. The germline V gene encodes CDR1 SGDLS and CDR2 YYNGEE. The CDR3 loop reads CASSVEGESGNTIYF. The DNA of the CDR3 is TGTGCCAGCAGCGTAGAGGGGGAGTCTGGAAACACCATATATTTT.

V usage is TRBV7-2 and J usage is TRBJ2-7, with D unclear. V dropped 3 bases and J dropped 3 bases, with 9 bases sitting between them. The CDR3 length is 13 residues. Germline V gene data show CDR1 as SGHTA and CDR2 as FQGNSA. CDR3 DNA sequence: TGTGCCAGCAGCTTCACAGATCGCTACGAGCAGTACTTC. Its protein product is CASSFTDRYEQYF.

The CDR3 DNA sequence: TGTGCCAGCAGTGAAGTCCGAGGGAACACTGAAGCTTTCTTT. As protein: CASSEVRGNTEAFF. The chain combines TRBV2 with TRBJ1-1; D ambiguous. Germline CDR1 is SNHLY and CDR2 is FYNNEI. This CDR3 is built from 14 residues. V was pared by 1 base and J by 1 base, with 7 bases between.

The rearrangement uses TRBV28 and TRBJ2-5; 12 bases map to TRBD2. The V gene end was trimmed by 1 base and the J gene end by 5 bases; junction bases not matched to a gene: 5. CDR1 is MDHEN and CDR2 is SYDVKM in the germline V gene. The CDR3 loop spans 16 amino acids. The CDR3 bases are TGTGCCAGCAGTTTATCTAGCGGGGGGGCCCTGGAGACCCAGTACTTC. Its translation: CASSLSSGGALETQYF.